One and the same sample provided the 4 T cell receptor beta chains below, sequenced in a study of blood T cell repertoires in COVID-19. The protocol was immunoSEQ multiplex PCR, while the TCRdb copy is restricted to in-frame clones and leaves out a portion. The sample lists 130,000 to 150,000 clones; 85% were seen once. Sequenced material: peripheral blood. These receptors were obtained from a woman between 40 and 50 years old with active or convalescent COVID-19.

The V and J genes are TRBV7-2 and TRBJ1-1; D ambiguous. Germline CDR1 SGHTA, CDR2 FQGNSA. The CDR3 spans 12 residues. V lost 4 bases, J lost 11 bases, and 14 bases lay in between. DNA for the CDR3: TGTGCCAGCAGCTCCGACATGCTTCGGGCTTTCTTT. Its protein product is CASSSDMLRAFF.

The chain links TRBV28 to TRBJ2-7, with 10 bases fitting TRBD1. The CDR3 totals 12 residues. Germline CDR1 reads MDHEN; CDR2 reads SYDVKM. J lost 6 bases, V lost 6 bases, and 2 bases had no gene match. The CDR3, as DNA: TGTGCCAGCAGGACAGGGGGCGGCGAGCAGTACTTC. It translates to CASRTGGGEQYF.

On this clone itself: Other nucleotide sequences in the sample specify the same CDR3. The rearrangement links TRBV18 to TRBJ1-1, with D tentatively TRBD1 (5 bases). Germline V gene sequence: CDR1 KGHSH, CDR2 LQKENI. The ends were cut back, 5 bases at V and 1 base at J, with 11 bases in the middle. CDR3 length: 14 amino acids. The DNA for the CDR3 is TGTGCCAGCTCAGCAGGGCAAGGGAACACTGAAGCTTTCTTT. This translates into CASSAGQGNTEAFF. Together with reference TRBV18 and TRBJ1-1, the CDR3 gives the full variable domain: NAGVMQNPRHLVRRRGQEARLRCSPMKGHSHVYWYRQLPEEGLKFMVYLQKENIIDESGMPKERFSAEFPKEGPSILRIQQVVRGDSAAYFCASSAGQGNTEAFFGQGTRLTVV.

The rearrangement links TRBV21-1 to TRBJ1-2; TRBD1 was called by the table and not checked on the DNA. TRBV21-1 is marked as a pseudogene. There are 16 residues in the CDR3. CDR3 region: CASSGRPPRPNYGYTF. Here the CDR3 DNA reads TGTGCCAGCAGCGGGCGACCCCCGAGACCTAACTATGGCTACACCTTC.